This T cell receptor (beta chain) is drawn from a study of T cell repertoires in cytomegalovirus infection. Background on the study: Used in the study were CMV epitopes, some recently identified and HLA-C-restricted, others well-studied and HLA-B-restricted. An indication of both CMV infection and matching HLA type came from public TCR beta signatures. The study, taken as a whole, reports: Dominant in the ex vivo response were TCR beta clonotypes restricted by HLA-C and specific for CMV. Cumulative public TCR beta family frequency identified carriers of CMV plus the relevant HLA.

One entry per CDR3 protein results from TCRdb running MiXCR on the reads. The data show hundreds of thousands of distinct CDR3 sequences, roughly 29% seen once. Between the trimmed V and J ends, which lost 1 base and 3 bases, there was a span of 4 bases. The CDR3 consists of 13 residues. Germline-derived CDR1 and CDR2 are MNHEY and SMNVEV (reference sequence). The table lists this clonotype with a few counts. What it binds is not known. The sample was cultured PBMCs, taken from culture after CMV antigen stimulation. This rearrangement joins TRBV27 to TRBJ2-1; D gene uncertain. The TCR was taken from a human donor in good health (CMV status not recorded). Some clones in this sample may be carry-over from other donors' samples. CDR3 amino acids: CASSLYDYNEQFF. The CDR3 bases are TGTGCCAGCAGTTTATACGACTACAATGAGCAGTTCTTC.